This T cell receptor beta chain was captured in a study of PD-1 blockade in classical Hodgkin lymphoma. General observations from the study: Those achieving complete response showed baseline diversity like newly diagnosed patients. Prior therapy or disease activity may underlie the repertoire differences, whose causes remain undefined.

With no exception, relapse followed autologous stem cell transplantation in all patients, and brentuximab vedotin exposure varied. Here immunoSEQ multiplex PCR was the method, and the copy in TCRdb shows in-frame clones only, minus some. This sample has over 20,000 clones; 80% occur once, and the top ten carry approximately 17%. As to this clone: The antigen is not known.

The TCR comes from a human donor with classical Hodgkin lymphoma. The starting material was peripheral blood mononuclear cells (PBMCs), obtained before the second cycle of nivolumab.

Here the CDR3 DNA reads TGTGCCAGCAGTGAGTCACGCGGATACAATGAGCAGTTCTTC. Translating gives CASSESRGYNEQFF. The rearrangement uses TRBV2 and TRBJ2-1; D not resolved. CDR3 length: 14 amino acids. Trimming cost V 3 bases and J 4 bases, with 10 bases left between them. The germline V gene encodes CDR1 SNHLY and CDR2 FYNNEI. Based on the CDR3 plus reference TRBV2 and TRBJ2-1, the full variable domain is EPEVTQTPSHQVTQMGQEVILRCVPISNHLYFYWYRQILGQKVEFLVSFYNNEISEKSEIFDDQFSVERPDGSNFTLKIRSTKLEDSAMYFCASSESRGYNEQFFGPGTRLTVL.